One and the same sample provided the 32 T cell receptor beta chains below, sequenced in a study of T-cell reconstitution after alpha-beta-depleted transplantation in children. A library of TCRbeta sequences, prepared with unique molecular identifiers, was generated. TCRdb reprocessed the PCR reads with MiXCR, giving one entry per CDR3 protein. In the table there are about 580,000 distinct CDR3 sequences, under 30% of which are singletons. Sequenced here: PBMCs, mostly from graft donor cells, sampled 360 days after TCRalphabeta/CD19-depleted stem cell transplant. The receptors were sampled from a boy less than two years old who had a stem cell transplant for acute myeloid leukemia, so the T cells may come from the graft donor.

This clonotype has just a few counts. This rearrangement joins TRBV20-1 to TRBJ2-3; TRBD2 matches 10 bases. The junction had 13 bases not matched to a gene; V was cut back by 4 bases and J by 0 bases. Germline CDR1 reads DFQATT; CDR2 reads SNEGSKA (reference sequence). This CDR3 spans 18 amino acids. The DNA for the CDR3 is TGCAGTGCTACGCCTACTAGCGGGGTCCCTCCTAGCACAGATACGCAGTATTTT. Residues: CSATPTSGVPPSTDTQYF.

As DNA, the CDR3 is TGTGCCAGCAGCCAGTTGGACAGGGACGCTGGCTACACCTTC. Translation gives CASSQLDRDAGYTF. This chain connects TRBV4-2 to TRBJ1-2, with 8 bases aligning to TRBD1. This CDR3 has 14 residues. Germline values: CDR1 LGHNA, CDR2 YNFKEQ. V trimming: 3 bases; J trimming: 7 bases; junction bases outside the gene matches: 7.

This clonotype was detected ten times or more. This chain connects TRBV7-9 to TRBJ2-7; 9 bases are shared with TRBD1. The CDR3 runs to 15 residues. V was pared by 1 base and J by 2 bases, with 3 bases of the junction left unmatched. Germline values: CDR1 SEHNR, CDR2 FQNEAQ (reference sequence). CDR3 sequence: CASSLVGTGTYEQYF. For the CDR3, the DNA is TGTGCCAGCAGCTTAGTAGGGACAGGGACCTACGAGCAGTACTTC.

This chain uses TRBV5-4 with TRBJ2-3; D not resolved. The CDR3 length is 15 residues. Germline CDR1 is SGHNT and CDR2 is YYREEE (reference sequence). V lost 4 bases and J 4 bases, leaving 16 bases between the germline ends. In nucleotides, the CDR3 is TGTGCCAGCAGCCTGACCGGGCTAAAAGCAGATACGCAGTATTTT. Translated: CASSLTGLKADTQYF. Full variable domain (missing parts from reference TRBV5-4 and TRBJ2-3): ETGVTQSPTHLIKTRGQQVTLRCSSQSGHNTVSWYQQALGQGPQFIFQYYREEENGRGNFPPRFSGLQFPNYSSELNVNALELDDSALYLCASSLTGLKADTQYFGPGTRLTVL.

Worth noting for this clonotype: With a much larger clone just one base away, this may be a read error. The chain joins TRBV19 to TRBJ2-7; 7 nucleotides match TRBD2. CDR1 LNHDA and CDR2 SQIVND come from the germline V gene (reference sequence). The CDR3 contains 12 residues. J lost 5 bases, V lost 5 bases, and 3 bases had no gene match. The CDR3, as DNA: TGTGCCAGTAGTGCGGGAGTCCACGAGCAGTACTTC. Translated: CASSAGVHEQYF.

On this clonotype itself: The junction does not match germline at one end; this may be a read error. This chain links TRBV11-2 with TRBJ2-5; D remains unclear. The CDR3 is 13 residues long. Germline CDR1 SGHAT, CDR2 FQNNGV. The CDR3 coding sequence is TGTGCCAGCAGCCCTCTGGCCGGAGAGGCCCAGTACTTC. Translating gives CASSPLAGEAQYF.

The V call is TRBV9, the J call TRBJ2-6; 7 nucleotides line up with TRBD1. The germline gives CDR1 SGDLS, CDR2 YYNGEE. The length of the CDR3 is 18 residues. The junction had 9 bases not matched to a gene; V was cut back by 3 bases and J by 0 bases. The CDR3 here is CASSAPGQPFSGANVLTF. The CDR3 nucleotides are TGTGCCAGCAGCGCACCGGGACAGCCATTCTCTGGGGCCAACGTCCTGACTTTC.

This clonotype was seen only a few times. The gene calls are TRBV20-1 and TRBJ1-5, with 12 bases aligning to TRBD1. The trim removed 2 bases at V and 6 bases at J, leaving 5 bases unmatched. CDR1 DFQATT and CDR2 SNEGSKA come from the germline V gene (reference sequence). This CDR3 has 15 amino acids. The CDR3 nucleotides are TGCAGTGCTAGATCGGGACAGGGGGCGGGTCAGCCCCAGCATTTT. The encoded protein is CSARSGQGAGQPQHF.

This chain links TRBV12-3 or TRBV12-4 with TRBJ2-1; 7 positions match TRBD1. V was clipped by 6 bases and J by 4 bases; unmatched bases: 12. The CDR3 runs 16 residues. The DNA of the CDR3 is TGTGCCAGCAGAGACTCGGGACAGCATCCATACAATGAGCAGTTCTTC. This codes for CASRDSGQHPYNEQFF.

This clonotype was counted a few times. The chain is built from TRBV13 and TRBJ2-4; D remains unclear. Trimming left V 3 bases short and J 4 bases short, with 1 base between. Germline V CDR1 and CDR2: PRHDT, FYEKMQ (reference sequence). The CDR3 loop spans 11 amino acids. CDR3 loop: CASSLKNIQYF. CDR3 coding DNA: TGTGCCAGCAGCTTGAAAAACATTCAGTACTTC.

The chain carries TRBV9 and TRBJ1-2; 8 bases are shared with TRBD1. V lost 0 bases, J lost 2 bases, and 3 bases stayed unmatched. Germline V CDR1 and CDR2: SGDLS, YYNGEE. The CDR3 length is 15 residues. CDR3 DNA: TGTGCCAGCAGCGTAGGGCAGGGGGCGAACTATGGCTACACCTTC. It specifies CASSVGQGANYGYTF.

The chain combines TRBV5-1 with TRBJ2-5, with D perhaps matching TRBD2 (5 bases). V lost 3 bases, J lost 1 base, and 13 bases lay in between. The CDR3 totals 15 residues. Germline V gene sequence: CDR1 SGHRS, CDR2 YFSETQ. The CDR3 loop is CASSSQEASQETQYF. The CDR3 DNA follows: TGCGCCAGCAGCTCCCAGGAGGCGTCCCAAGAGACCCAGTACTTC.

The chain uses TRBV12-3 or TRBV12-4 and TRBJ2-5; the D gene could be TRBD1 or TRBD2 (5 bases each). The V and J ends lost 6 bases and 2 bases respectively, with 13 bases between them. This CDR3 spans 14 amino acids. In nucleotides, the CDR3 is TGTGCCAGCAGGCTTCCGGGACCACAAGAGACCCAGTACTTC. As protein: CASRLPGPQETQYF.

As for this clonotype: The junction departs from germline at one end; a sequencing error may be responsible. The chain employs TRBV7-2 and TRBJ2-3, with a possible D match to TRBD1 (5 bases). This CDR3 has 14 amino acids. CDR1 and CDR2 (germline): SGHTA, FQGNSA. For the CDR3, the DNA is TGTGCCAGCAGCGTAGCAGGGCCCACAGATACGCAGTATTTT. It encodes CASSVAGPTDTQYF.

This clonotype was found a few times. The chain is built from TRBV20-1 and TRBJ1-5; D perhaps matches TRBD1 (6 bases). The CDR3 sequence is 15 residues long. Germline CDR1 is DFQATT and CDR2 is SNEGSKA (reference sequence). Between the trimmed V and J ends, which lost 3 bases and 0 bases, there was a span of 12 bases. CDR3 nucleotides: TGCAGTGCTAGGACTACAGGGTATAGCAATCAGCCCCAGCATTTT. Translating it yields CSARTTGYSNQPQHF.

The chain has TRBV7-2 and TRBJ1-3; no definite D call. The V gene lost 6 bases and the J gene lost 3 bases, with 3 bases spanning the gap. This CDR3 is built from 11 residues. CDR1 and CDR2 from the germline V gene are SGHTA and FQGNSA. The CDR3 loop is CASRDGNTIYF. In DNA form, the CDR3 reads TGTGCCAGCAGAGATGGAAACACCATATATTTT. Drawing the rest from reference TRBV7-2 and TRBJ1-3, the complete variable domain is GAGVSQSPSNKVTEKGKDVELRCDPISGHTALYWYRQSLGQGLEFLIYFQGNSAPDKSGLPSDRFSAERTGGSVSTLTIQRTQQEDSAVYLCASRDGNTIYFGEGSWLTVV.

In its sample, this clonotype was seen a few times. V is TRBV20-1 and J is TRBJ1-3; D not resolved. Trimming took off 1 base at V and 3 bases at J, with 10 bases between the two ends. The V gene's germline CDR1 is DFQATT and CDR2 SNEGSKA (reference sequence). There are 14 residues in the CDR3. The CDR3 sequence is CSARVEGYGNTIYF. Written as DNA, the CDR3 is TGCAGTGCTAGAGTAGAGGGATATGGAAACACCATATATTTT.

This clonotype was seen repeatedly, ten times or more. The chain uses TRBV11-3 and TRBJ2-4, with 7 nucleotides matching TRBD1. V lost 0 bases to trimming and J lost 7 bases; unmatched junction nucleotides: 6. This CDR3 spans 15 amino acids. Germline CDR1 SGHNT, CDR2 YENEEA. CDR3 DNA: TGTGCCAGCAGCTTAGAAACAGGGGTATGGAACATTCAGTACTTC. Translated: CASSLETGVWNIQYF.

The CDR3: CASSGGWTGNTGELFF. The CDR3 DNA is TGTGCCAGCAGTGGGGGCTGGACAGGGAACACCGGGGAGCTGTTTTTT. The chain is built from TRBV6-1 and TRBJ2-2; 7 positions match TRBD1. Unmatched junction bases numbered 6, after V lost 4 bases and J lost 1 base. CDR1 and CDR2 (germline): MNHNS, SASEGT. The CDR3 extends over 16 amino acids.

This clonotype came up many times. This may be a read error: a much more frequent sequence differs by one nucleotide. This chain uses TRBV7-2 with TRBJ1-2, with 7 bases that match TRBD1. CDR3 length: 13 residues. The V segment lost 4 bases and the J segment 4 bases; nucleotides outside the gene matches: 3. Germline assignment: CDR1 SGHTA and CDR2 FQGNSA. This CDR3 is CASSSNRGYGYTF. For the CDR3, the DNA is TGTGCCAGCAGCTCTAACAGGGGCTATGGCTACACCTTC.

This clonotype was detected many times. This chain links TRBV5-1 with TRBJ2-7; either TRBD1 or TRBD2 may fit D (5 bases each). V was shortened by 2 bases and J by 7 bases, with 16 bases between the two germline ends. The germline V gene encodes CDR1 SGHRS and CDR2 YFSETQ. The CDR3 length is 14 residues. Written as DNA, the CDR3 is TGCGCCAGCAGCTTTCGGGACGGCGAGGGAGAGCAGTACTTC. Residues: CASSFRDGEGEQYF. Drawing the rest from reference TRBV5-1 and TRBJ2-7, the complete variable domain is KAGVTQTPRYLIKTRGQQVTLSCSPISGHRSVSWYQQTPGQGLQFLFEYFSETQRNKGNFPGRFSGRQFSNSRSEMNVSTLELGDSALYLCASSFRDGEGEQYFGPGTRLTVT.

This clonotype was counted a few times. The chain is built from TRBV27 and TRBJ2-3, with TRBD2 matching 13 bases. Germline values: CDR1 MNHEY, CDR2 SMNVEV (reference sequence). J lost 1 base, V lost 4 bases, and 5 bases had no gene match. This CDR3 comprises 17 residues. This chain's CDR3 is CASSSTSGGVGTDTQYF. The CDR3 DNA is TGTGCCAGCAGTTCTACTAGCGGGGGGGTAGGCACAGATACGCAGTATTTT.

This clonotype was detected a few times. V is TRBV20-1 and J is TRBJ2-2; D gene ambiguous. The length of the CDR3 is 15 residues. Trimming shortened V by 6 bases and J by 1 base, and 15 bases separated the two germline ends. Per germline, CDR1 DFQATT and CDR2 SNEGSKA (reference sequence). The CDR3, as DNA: TGCAGTGCCCTCAACCCTTGGGGGAACACCGGGGAGCTGTTTTTT. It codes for CSALNPWGNTGELFF.

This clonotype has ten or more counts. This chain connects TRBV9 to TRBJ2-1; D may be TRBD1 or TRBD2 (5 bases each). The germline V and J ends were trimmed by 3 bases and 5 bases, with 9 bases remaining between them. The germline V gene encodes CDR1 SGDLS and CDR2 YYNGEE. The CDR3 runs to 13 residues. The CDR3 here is CASSAGRDNEQFF. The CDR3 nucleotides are TGTGCCAGCAGCGCGGGACGCGACAATGAGCAGTTCTTC.

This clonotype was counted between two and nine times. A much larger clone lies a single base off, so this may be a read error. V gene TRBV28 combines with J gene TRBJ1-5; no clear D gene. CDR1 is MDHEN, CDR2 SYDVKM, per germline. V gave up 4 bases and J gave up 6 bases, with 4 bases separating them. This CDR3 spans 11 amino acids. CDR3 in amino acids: CASSSSQPQHF. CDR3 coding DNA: TGTGCCAGCAGTTCAAGTCAGCCCCAGCATTTT.

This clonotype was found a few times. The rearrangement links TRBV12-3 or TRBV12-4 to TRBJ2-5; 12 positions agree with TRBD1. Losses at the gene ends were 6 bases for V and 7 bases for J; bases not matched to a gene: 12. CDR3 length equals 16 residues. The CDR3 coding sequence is TGTGCCAGCAGCTGGGCGCCGGGACAGGGGGCTGGGACCCAGTACTTC. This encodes CASSWAPGQGAGTQYF.

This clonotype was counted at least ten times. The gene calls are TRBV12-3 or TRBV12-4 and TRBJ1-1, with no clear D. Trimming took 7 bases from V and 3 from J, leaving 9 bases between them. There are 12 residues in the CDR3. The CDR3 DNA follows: TGTGCCAGCAAGGTGATCCACACTGAAGCTTTCTTT. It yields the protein CASKVIHTEAFF.

The CDR3 region is CASSPRLAGTYEQYV. The DNA of the CDR3 is TGTGCCAGCAGCCCTCGACTAGCGGGCACCTACGAGCAGTACGTC. The rearrangement links TRBV7-2 to TRBJ2-7; 10 bases are shared with TRBD2. CDR1 is SGHTA, CDR2 FQGNSA, per germline. Trimming took 5 bases from V and 2 from J; bases not matched to a gene: 6. The CDR3 runs 15 residues.

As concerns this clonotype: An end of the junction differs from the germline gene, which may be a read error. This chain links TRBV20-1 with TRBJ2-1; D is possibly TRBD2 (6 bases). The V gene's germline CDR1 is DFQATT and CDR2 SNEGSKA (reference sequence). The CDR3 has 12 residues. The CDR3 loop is CSARDNSGGGVF. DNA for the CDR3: TGCAGTGCTAGAGATAATAGCGGCGGCGGGGTCTTC.

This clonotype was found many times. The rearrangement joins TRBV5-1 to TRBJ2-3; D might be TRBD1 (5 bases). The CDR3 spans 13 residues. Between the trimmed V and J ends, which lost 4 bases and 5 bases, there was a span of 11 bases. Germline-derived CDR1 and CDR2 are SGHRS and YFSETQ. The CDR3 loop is CASSKGREDTQYF. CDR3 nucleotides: TGCGCCAGCAGCAAAGGCAGGGAAGATACGCAGTATTTT. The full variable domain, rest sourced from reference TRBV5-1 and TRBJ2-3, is KAGVTQTPRYLIKTRGQQVTLSCSPISGHRSVSWYQQTPGQGLQFLFEYFSETQRNKGNFPGRFSGRQFSNSRSEMNVSTLELGDSALYLCASSKGREDTQYFGPGTRLTVL.

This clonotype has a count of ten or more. The CDR3 reads CASSRRDRGFTGELFF. CDR3 bases: TGTGCCAGCAGCCGGAGGGACAGGGGTTTCACCGGGGAGCTGTTTTTT. V and J are TRBV12-3 or TRBV12-4 and TRBJ2-2, with TRBD1 matching 10 bases. Trimming took 6 bases from V and 4 from J; bases not matched to a gene: 8. The CDR3 spans 16 residues.

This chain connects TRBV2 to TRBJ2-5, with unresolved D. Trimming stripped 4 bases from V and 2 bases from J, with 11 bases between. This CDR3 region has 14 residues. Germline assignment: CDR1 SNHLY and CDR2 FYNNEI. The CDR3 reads CASSVLGSQETQYF. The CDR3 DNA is TGTGCCAGCAGTGTCCTGGGATCACAAGAGACCCAGTACTTC.